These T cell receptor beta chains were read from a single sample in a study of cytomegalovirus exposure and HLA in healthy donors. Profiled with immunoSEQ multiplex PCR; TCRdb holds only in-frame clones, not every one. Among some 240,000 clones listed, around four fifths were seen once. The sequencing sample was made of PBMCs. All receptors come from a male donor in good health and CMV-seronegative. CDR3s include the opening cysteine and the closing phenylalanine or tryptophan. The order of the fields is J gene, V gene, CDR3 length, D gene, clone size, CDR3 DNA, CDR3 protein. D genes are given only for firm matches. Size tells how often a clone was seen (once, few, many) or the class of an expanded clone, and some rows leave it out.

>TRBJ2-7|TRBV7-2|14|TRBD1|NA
TGTGCCAGCAGCAGCCAGACAGGGGTAGACGAGCAGTACTTC
CASSSQTGVDEQYF
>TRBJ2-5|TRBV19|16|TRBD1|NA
TGTGCCAGTAGTCAAGGGACAGGGTATCGCCAAGAGACCCAGTACTTC
CASSQGTGYRQETQYF
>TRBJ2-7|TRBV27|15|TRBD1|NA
TGTGCCAGCAGTTCCCCCGACAGGGTTGTCTACGAGCAGTACTTC
CASSSPDRVVYEQYF
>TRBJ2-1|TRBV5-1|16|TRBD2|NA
TGCGCCAGCAGCTCTCTAGCGGGAGCCCTGGGCAATGAGCAGTTCTTC
CASSSLAGALGNEQFF
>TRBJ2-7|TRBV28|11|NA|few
TGTGCCAGCAGTTCACCCCAGGAGCAGTACTTC
CASSSPQEQYF
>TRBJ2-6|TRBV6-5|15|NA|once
TGTGCCAGCAGTTACTCGAGAGCGGACTCCGGCGTCCTGACTTTC
CASSYSRADSGVLTF
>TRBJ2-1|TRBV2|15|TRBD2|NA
TGTGCCAGCAGGAGGGAGGCGGGAGGCTACAATGAGCAGTTCTTC
CASRREAGGYNEQFF
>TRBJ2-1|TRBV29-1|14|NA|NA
TGCAGCGCGTTGGACACCGGATCCTACAATGAGCAGTTCTTC
CSALDTGSYNEQFF
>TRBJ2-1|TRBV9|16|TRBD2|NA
TGTGCCAGCAGTTCTGCTAGCGGGAGGTCCTACAATGAGCAGTTCTTC
CASSSASGRSYNEQFF
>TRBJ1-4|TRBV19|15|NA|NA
TGTGCCAGTAGTATAGGCGGCAGAATTAATGAAAAACTGTTTTTT
CASSIGGRINEKLFF
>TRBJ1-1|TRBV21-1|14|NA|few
TGTGCCAGCCTTGGGAAGACAGAAAACACTGAAGCTTTCTTT
CASLGKTENTEAFF
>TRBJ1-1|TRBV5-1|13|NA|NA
TGCGCCAGCAGTCTGACAGGGAACACTGAAGCTTTCTTT
CASSLTGNTEAFF
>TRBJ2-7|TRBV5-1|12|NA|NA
TGCGCCAGCGGCTACGACAGGTCCGCGCAGTACTTC
CASGYDRSAQYF
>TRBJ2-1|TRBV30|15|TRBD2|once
TGTGCCTGGAGTGTACAGCTAGCGGGGATGAATGAGCAGTTCTTC
CAWSVQLAGMNEQFF
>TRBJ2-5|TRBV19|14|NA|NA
TGTGCCAGCCAAACAGGGATCGGCGGAGAGACCCAGTACTTC
CASQTGIGGETQYF
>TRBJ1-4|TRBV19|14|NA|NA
TGTGCCAGTAGTTTAACAGGGACTAATGAAAAACTGTTTTTT
CASSLTGTNEKLFF
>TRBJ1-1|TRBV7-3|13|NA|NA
TGTGCCAGCAGCTCGGGTCGTAACACTGAAGCTTTCTTT
CASSSGRNTEAFF
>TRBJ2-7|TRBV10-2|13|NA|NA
TGCGCCAGCAGTTCAAGGGGTTCCTACGAGCAGTACTTC
CASSSRGSYEQYF
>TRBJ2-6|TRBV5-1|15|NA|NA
TGCGCCAGCAGCTTGAAGCACTCCGGGGCCAACGTCCTGACTTTC
CASSLKHSGANVLTF
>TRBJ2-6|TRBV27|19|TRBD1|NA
TGTGCCAGCAGTTTATCGAGCTGGCAGGGGGTTTCTGGGGCCAACGTCCTGACTTTC
CASSLSSWQGVSGANVLTF
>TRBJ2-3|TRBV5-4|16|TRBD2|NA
TGTGCCAGCAGCTTGGGGGGACTAGCCGTCACAGATACGCAGTATTTT
CASSLGGLAVTDTQYF
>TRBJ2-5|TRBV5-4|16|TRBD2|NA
TGTGCCAGCAGCCCTCCTGGGGGGGTCGGGAAAGAGACCCAGTACTTC
CASSPPGGVGKETQYF
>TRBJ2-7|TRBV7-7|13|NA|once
TGTGCCAGCAGCGAGGGGCGGGGCTACGAGCAGTACTTC
CASSEGRGYEQYF
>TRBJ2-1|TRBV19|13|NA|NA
TGTGCCAGTAGTATCGGAGGGGACAATGAGCAGTTCTTC
CASSIGGDNEQFF
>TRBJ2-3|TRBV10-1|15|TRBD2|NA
TGCGCCAGCAATTCTCTAGCGGGAGTGGCAGATACGCAGTATTTT
CASNSLAGVADTQYF
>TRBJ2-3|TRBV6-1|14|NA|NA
TGTGCCAGCAGTGTCAGGACAGCCCCAGATACGCAGTATTTT
CASSVRTAPDTQYF
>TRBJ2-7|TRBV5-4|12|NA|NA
TGTGCCAGCAGCAAGGAACAGGGCGAGCAGTACTTC
CASSKEQGEQYF
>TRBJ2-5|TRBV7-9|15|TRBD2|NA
TGTGCCAGCAGCTTAGGGACTAGCGCACAAGAGACCCAGTACTTC
CASSLGTSAQETQYF
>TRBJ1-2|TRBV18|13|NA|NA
TGTGCCAGCTCAATACAGGGTTTCTATGGCTACACCTTC
CASSIQGFYGYTF
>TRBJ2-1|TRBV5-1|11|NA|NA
TGCGCCAGCAGCTCCGACAATGAGCAGTTCTTC
CASSSDNEQFF
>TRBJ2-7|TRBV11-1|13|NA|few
TGTGCCAGCAGCTTACAGACTAGCTACGAGCAGTACTTC
CASSLQTSYEQYF
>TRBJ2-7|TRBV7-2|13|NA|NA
TGTGCCAGCAGCTTCGGTCCGGGGAGCGAGCAGTACTTC
CASSFGPGSEQYF
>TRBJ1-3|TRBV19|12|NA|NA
TGTGCCAGTAGTATCAGTGGAAACACCATATATTTT
CASSISGNTIYF
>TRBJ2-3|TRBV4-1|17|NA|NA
TGCGCCAGCAGCCAAAATAACCTAGCAACTAGCACAGATACGCAGTATTTT
CASSQNNLATSTDTQYF
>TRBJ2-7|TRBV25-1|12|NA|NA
TGTGCCAGCAGTGTAGCTACTTACGAGCAGTACTTC
CASSVATYEQYF
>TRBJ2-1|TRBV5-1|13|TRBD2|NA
TGCGCCAGCAGGACGGGACTAGCGAATGAGCAGTTCTTC
CASRTGLANEQFF
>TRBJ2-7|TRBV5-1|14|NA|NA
TGCGCCAGCAGCTTGGGGCTCCGCTCCTACGAGCAGTACTTC
CASSLGLRSYEQYF
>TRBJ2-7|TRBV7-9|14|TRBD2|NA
TGTTCCAGCAGGAATAAACTAGCGGGAGACGAGCAGTACTTC
CSSRNKLAGDEQYF
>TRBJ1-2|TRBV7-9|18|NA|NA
TGTGCCAGCAGGCCTCCCCCGGGGGGAATCGTTGTTAACTATGGCTACACCTTC
CASRPPPGGIVVNYGYTF
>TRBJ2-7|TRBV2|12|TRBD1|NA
TGTGCCAGCCGGAGACAGGGCTACGAGCAGTACTTC
CASRRQGYEQYF
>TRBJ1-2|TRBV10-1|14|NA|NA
TGCGCCAGCAGCCCCGGGGGGTTTAACTATGGCTACACCTTC
CASSPGGFNYGYTF
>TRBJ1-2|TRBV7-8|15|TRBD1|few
TGTGCCAGCAGCTTTGGGAGACAGGGGGCGAGAGGCTACACCTTC
CASSFGRQGARGYTF
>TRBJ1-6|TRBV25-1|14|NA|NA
TGTGCCAGCAGCATAAATGTTGAGAATTCACCCCTCCACTTT
CASSINVENSPLHF
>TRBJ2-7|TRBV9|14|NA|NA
TGTGCCAGCAGCGTGGGACTTGAATACTACGAGCAGTACTTC
CASSVGLEYYEQYF
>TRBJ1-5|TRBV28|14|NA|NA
TGTGCCAGCAGTTTGTTCCCCAACGGGGAGCCCCAGCATTTT
CASSLFPNGEPQHF
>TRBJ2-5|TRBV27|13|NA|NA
TGTGCCACTCAGGACTCGTACTTGGAGACCCAGTACTTC
CATQDSYLETQYF